This T cell receptor (beta chain) was sequenced in a study of OX40 agonist ivuxolimab in advanced cancers. At the level of the study: Participants, 82.7% male, averaged about 59 years of age, ranging from about 23 to 80. A history of anti-PD-1, anti-PD-L1 or anti-CTLA-4 therapy was acceptable, and 40% had some. Study outcomes and limitations: Average numbers of expanded clones were greater in CD8+ T cells than in CD4+.

V was clipped by 10 bases and J by 6 bases, with 17 bases between them. The CDR3 sequence is 13 residues long. The germline CDR1 and CDR2 sequences are LNHDA and SQIVND (reference sequence). Prior autoimmune disease or systemic immunosuppression barred patients. This clone was detected a few times. Its antigen is currently unknown. Here immunoSEQ multiplex PCR was the method, and the copy in TCRdb shows in-frame clones only, minus some. The table lists about 38,000 clones, 70% to 85% of them singletons. The V gene is TRBV19, the J gene TRBJ2-3; D is tentatively TRBD1 or TRBD2 (6 bases each). This clonotype was sampled from an adult with an advanced solid tumor such as melanoma, head and neck, liver or kidney cancer. The source was CD4+ or CD8+ T cells sorted from blood, collected in a trial of the OX40 agonist ivuxolimab. The CDR3 loop reads CATGTSGADTQYF. As DNA, the CDR3 is TGTGCCACCGGGACTTCGGGGGCGGATACGCAGTATTTT.